This T cell receptor (beta chain) was profiled in a study of CD8+ T cells in alopecia areata. Whole-study findings and limits: Compared with normal scalp, lesional scalp had higher clonality and more expanded CD8+ clones.

Reverse transcription of extracted RNA yielded cDNA, which provided the sequencing template. Sequenced by immunoSEQ multiplex PCR; TCRdb stores in-frame clones only, minus some. The table includes about 210,000 clones, approximately 67% detected once. Treatment described: oral pan-JAK inhibitor, 5-10 mg twice daily. Alopecia areata patients had lesional scalp punch biopsies and peripheral blood taken from them. CDR3 size: 17 residues. Germline-derived CDR1 and CDR2 are SGHAT and FQNNGV. V was cut by 1 base and J by 0 bases, with 10 bases left in between. Worth noting for this clone: Its antigen remains unknown.

V is TRBV11-2 and J is TRBJ2-6; D uncertain. The sequences come from CD4+ T cells sorted from blood, collected at approximately week 42, from a patient treated with tofacitinib. This sequence originates from a human donor with alopecia areata. The CDR3 DNA is TGTGCCAGCAGCTTAGCCGGACGGACCTCTGGGGCCAACGTCCTGACTTTC. Residues: CASSLAGRTSGANVLTF.